These T cell receptor beta chains were read from a single sample in a study of cytomegalovirus exposure and HLA in healthy donors. Clones were read by immunoSEQ multiplex PCR, and TCRdb kept only the in-frame ones, dropping some. Among 140,000 or so clones listed, approximately 78% were seen once. Sequencing was performed on PBMCs. Receptor source: a female donor in good health and CMV-seronegative. Both conserved end residues are part of each CDR3. A D gene is named only where the DNA matches it firmly. Clone size is shown for a subset of rows, as once, few, many or a class of expanded clone.

TRBJ2-7	14	TRBV25-1	-	-	TGTGCCAGCAGTGAATCTGGCCGAAGCTACGAGCAGTACTTC	CASSESGRSYEQYF
TRBJ1-6	15	TRBV5-1	-	once	TGCGCCAGCAGCTCAACAGGTCCCTATAATTCACCCCTCCACTTT	CASSSTGPYNSPLHF
TRBJ2-1	15	TRBV15	TRBD2	-	TGTGCCACCAGTCCTCGTGGACTAGCGGGAGATGAGCAGTTCTTC	CATSPRGLAGDEQFF
TRBJ2-3	15	TRBV6-1	-	few	TGTGCCAGCACCAACAGGGACCCGCGCACAGATACGCAGTATTTT	CASTNRDPRTDTQYF
TRBJ1-1	13	TRBV15	-	-	TGTGCCACCAGCAGAGATTCAGGGTCTGAAGCTTTCTTT	CATSRDSGSEAFF
TRBJ2-1	15	TRBV9	-	-	TGTGCCAGCAGCGTAGCCGGGAAGATAAACAATGAGCAGTTCTTC	CASSVAGKINNEQFF
TRBJ1-1	8	TRBV6-1	-	few	TGTGCCAGCAGTGACAGGGTCTTT	CASSDRVF
TRBJ2-3	15	TRBV7-9	TRBD1	-	TGTGCCAGCAGCTTAGTACAGGGGGCCCCAGATACGCAGTATTTT	CASSLVQGAPDTQYF
TRBJ2-1	17	TRBV7-9	TRBD1	-	TGTGCCAGCAGCCCGCGGACAGGGGGCGCGGAGGGTGGTGGGCAGTTCTTC	CASSPRTGGAEGGGQFF
TRBJ2-3	16	TRBV11-2	TRBD2	-	TGTGCCAGCAGCGTTTTACTAGCGGGAGAAGGAGATACGCAGTATTTT	CASSVLLAGEGDTQYF
TRBJ2-7	15	TRBV5-5	-	few	TGTGCCAGCAGTCCGTTACCGGACAGCCCCTACGAGCAGTACTTC	CASSPLPDSPYEQYF
TRBJ1-1	13	TRBV19	-	-	TGTGCCAGTAGTATTTTCATGAACACTGAAGCTTTCTTT	CASSIFMNTEAFF
TRBJ1-5	9	TRBV28	-	-	TGTGCCAGGAGTCAGCCCCAGCATTTT	CARSQPQHF
TRBJ1-4	15	TRBV2	TRBD1	-	TGTGCCAGCAGCATACAGGGGGCGAGCGATGAAAAACTGTTTTTT	CASSIQGASDEKLFF
TRBJ1-1	15	TRBV30	TRBD1	-	TGTGCCTGGAGTTATCCGGGACAGGCGAACACTGAAGCTTTCTTT	CAWSYPGQANTEAFF
TRBJ2-3	12	TRBV7-2	-	-	TGTGCCAGCAGTCTAGGCCCAGATACGCAGTATTTT	CASSLGPDTQYF
TRBJ1-4	16	TRBV7-6	-	few	TGTGCCAGCAGCCCGCGGGGATGGGGGACTAATGAAAAACTGTTTTTT	CASSPRGWGTNEKLFF
TRBJ2-6	14	TRBV5-1	-	-	TGCGCCAGCAGCTTGGTCGGGGGGGCCAACGTCCTGACTTTC	CASSLVGGANVLTF
TRBJ1-2	15	TRBV5-1	-	-	TGCGCCAGCAGCTTGGTTTCAGGACAGAACTATGGCTACACCTTC	CASSLVSGQNYGYTF
TRBJ2-7	16	TRBV5-6	TRBD2	-	TGTGCCAGCAGCTTGGCGCGAGCGGGAGGTTTCTACGAGCAGTACTTC	CASSLARAGGFYEQYF
TRBJ2-5	14	TRBV5-6	TRBD2	-	TGTGCCAGCAGCTTGACTAGCGGGAGAGAGACCCAGTACTTC	CASSLTSGRETQYF
TRBJ2-1	16	TRBV5-4	-	-	TGTGCCAGCAGCTTGATCAATAGCCCGGGTTTCAATGAGCAGTTCTTC	CASSLINSPGFNEQFF
TRBJ1-1	14	TRBV15	-	-	TGTGCCACCAGCAGAGATCCCGACAGCACTGAAGCTTTCTTT	CATSRDPDSTEAFF
TRBJ2-4	18	TRBV30	TRBD2	few	TGTGCCTGGAGCGGGGGGGCCCCCGTCTTCCTAGCCAAAAACATTCAGTACTTC	CAWSGGAPVFLAKNIQYF
TRBJ1-2	13	TRBV19	-	once	TGTGCCAGTACCTTCCGGAGCAATGATGGCTACCCCTTC	CASTFRSNDGYPF
TRBJ2-1	17	TRBV13	TRBD2	-	TGTGCCAGCAGCTTTGCGACTAGCTACTTCTCCTACAATGAGCAGTTCTTC	CASSFATSYFSYNEQFF